This T cell receptor beta chain was sequenced for a study of blood T cells in healthy people across ages. The CDR3 contains 15 residues. V lost 0 bases and J 0 bases, leaving 6 bases between the germline ends. A sample-barcoded 5' primer and a J-beta primer mix were used in a second PCR of roughly 7 to 12 cycles. MiXCR was run by TCRdb on the 5' RACE reads, yielding one entry per CDR3 protein. The sample contains 450,000 to 600,000 distinct CDR3 sequences, roughly a quarter of which appear only once. The same sample was also used in a study of T cells of mothers and their children.

The receptor was isolated from a boy younger than 10 in good health. Sequencing used blood. The chain employs TRBV12-3 or TRBV12-4 and TRBJ2-1; D ambiguous. The CDR3 loop is CASSLAGFSYNEQFF. For the CDR3, the DNA is TGTGCCAGCAGTTTAGCGGGCTTCTCCTACAATGAGCAGTTCTTC.